A single sample gave rise to the 27 T cell receptor beta chains below, sequenced in a study of blood T cells in healthy people across ages. Next came a second PCR, run for roughly 6 to 11 cycles, which used a sample-barcoded 5' primer along with a J-beta primer mix. MiXCR, applied by TCRdb to the 5' RACE reads, yields one record per CDR3 protein. The profile shows 1.5 million to 2 million distinct CDR3 sequences, under 30% of them singletons. The sequenced sample was blood. The receptor set was obtained from a woman in her 30s in good health.

Details on this clonotype: A much more abundant neighbour one base away suggests this may be a read error. The chain combines TRBV12-3 or TRBV12-4 with TRBJ2-4; D ambiguous. The CDR3 runs to 12 residues. The CDR3 loop is CASSLQVETQHF. For the CDR3, the DNA is TGTGCCAGCAGTTTACAGGTCGAGACCCAGCACTTC.

The chain has TRBV28 and TRBJ1-4; tentatively, D is TRBD1 (5 bases). There are 16 residues in the CDR3. The V gene's germline CDR1 is MDHEN and CDR2 SYDVKM. V shed 3 bases and J shed 5 bases, with 16 bases lying between them. The CDR3 DNA reads TGTGCCAGCAGTTTTTTGGGAGGGACGGGAAATGAAAAACTGTTTTTT. This gives the protein CASSFLGGTGNEKLFF.

Of note for this clonotype: A much larger clone sits a single nucleotide away, making a read error possible. The DNA of the CDR3 is TGCGCCGGCAGCCAAGATCAGGGACCTCGGGGAACCTACGAGCAGTACTTC. Protein product: CAGSQDQGPRGTYEQYF. The chain couples TRBV4-1 to TRBJ2-5; D tentatively reads TRBD1 or TRBD2 (5 bases each). The J call is in doubt because the DNA end fits TRBJ2-7 better. The CDR3 sequence is 17 residues long. The germline V gene has CDR1 MGHRA and CDR2 YSYEKL.

This clonotype was detected many times. This rearrangement joins TRBV12-3 or TRBV12-4 to TRBJ2-4, with TRBD2 matching 8 bases. V shed 7 bases, J shed 5 bases, and the junction held 1 base outside the gene matches. The CDR3 runs 12 residues. This CDR3 is CASTAGENIQYF. The CDR3 DNA is TGTGCCAGCACAGCGGGGGAAAACATTCAGTACTTC.

This clonotype was found once. Relative to the germline gene, one junction end is altered; a read error may explain this. V usage is TRBV4-1 and J usage is TRBJ2-3; 9 bases fit TRBD1. The CDR3 has 16 amino acids. In germline, CDR1 is MGHRA, CDR2 YSYEKL. CDR3 sequence: CASSQAEQGAADTQYF. The CDR3 DNA reads as TGCGCCAGCAGCCAAGCCGAACAGGGGGCCGCAGATACACAGTATTTT.

Turning to this clonotype: Since a much larger clone is just one base distant, this may be a read error. This chain uses TRBV29-1 with TRBJ2-1, with D perhaps TRBD2 (5 bases). Trimming removed 7 bases at V and 8 bases at J, with 12 bases between. The CDR3 has 11 residues. Germline CDR1 reads SQVTM; CDR2 reads ANQGSEA. The chain's CDR3 is CSAGLLDEQFF. CDR3 nucleotides: TGCAGCGCTGGACTCCTCGATGAGCAGTTCTTC.

This clonotype occurred a few times. V usage is TRBV7-2 and J usage is TRBJ1-1; no clear D. V shed 1 base and J shed 6 bases, with 15 bases lying between them. CDR3 length: 15 residues. CDR1 and CDR2 (germline): SGHTA, FQGNSA. The CDR3 sequence: CASSLVPATGAEAFF. The CDR3 coding sequence is TGTGCCAGCAGCTTAGTCCCAGCCACTGGGGCTGAAGCTTTCTTT. Combining the CDR3 with reference TRBV7-2 and TRBJ1-1 gives the whole variable domain GAGVSQSPSNKVTEKGKDVELRCDPISGHTALYWYRQSLGQGLEFLIYFQGNSAPDKSGLPSDRFSAERTGGSVSTLTIQRTQQEDSAVYLCASSLVPATGAEAFFGQGTRLTVV.

This clonotype was detected only a few times. The chain couples TRBV28 to TRBJ2-7; 11 bases are shared with TRBD2. This CDR3 contains 15 residues. The junction had 3 bases not matched to a gene; V was cut back by 2 bases and J by 3 bases. The V gene's germline CDR1 is MDHEN and CDR2 SYDVKM. The CDR3 loop reads CASSLGGTSGYEQYF. CDR3 bases: TGTGCCAGCAGTTTAGGAGGGACTAGCGGCTACGAGCAGTACTTC.

In its sample, this clonotype was seen a few times. The J gene is TRBJ1-3, the V gene TRBV9; D gene unclear. CDR3 length: 12 residues. V lost 0 bases, J lost 4 bases, and 2 bases lay in between. Germline CDR1 is SGDLS and CDR2 is YYNGEE. CDR3 sequence reads: CASSVGGNTIYF. DNA for the CDR3: TGTGCCAGCAGCGTAGGAGGAAACACCATATATTTT. The full variable domain, rest sourced from reference TRBV9 and TRBJ1-3, is DSGVTQTPKHLITATGQRVTLRCSPRSGDLSVYWYQQSLDQGLQFLIQYYNGEERAKGNILERFSAQQFPDLHSELNLSSLELGDSALYFCASSVGGNTIYFGEGSWLTVV.

This clonotype occurred many times. The gene calls are TRBV7-9 and TRBJ1-2, with TRBD1 matching 10 bases. The germline gives CDR1 SEHNR, CDR2 FQNEAQ (reference sequence). Trimming removed 6 bases from V and 5 bases from J; junction bases left unmatched: 3. The CDR3 runs to 13 residues. The CDR3 protein is CASSRGQGYGYTF. The CDR3 DNA follows: TGTGCCAGCAGTCGGGGACAGGGGTATGGCTACACCTTC. The entire variable domain, with the rest obtained from reference TRBV7-9 and TRBJ1-2, is as follows: DTGVSQNPRHKITKRGQNVTFRCDPISEHNRLYWYRQTLGQGPEFLTYFQNEAQLEKSRLLSDRFSAERPKGSFSTLEIQRTEQGDSAMYLCASSRGQGYGYTFGSGTRLTVV.

This clonotype turned up a few times. V and J are TRBV27 and TRBJ1-2; D not resolved. Germline V gives CDR1 MNHEY, CDR2 SMNVEV (reference sequence). The CDR3 consists of 17 residues. V lost 5 bases and J 7 bases, leaving 26 bases between the germline ends. The CDR3 loop is CASSPGVGRSTGVGYTF. In DNA, the CDR3 is TGTGCCAGCAGTCCTGGGGTAGGACGCTCCACCGGGGTTGGCTACACCTTC.

This clonotype was seen a few times. The chain couples TRBV7-9 to TRBJ2-3; D is ambiguous. The germline gives CDR1 SEHNR, CDR2 FQNEAQ (reference sequence). V was shortened by 0 bases and J by 0 bases, with 7 bases between the two germline ends. The length of the CDR3 is 15 residues. This CDR3 is CASSLAQTSTDTQYF. The CDR3 DNA sequence: TGTGCCAGCAGCTTAGCGCAGACTAGCACAGATACGCAGTATTTT.

Comment on this clonotype: This sequence may be a read error, since a much larger clone differs from it by one base. This chain connects TRBV20-1 to TRBJ2-1; D unresolved. V lost 4 bases to trimming and J lost 10 bases, with 14 bases between them. CDR3 size: 12 residues. The V gene's germline CDR1 is DFQATT and CDR2 SNEGSKA (reference sequence). The CDR3 sequence: CSAIKSAYEQFF. CDR3 nucleotide sequence: TGCAGTGCTATAAAGTCGGCCTACGAGCAGTTCTTC.

This clonotype was seen at least ten times. The chain employs TRBV12-3 or TRBV12-4 and TRBJ1-5; D is unclear. The CDR3 contains 15 residues. Trimming pared 3 bases from V and 0 bases from J, leaving 9 bases between. The chain's CDR3 is CASSLSRDSNQPQHF. The CDR3 DNA reads as TGTGCCAGCAGTTTGTCACGGGATAGCAATCAGCCCCAGCATTTT.

This clonotype occurred many times. The rearrangement uses TRBV6-2 or TRBV6-3 and TRBJ2-1; a weak D match, TRBD2 (6 bases). CDR1 MNHEY and CDR2 SVGEGT come from the germline V gene. V was cut by 5 bases and J by 6 bases, with 17 bases left in between. CDR3 length: 15 residues. The CDR3 loop is CASSPRGRALNEQFF. In DNA form, the CDR3 reads TGTGCCAGCAGTCCGCGGGGTCGGGCTCTCAATGAGCAGTTCTTC.

V and J are TRBV6-1 and TRBJ2-4; tentatively, D is TRBD2 (6 bases). From germline, CDR1 is MNHNS and CDR2 SASEGT. The CDR3 is made up of 15 amino acids. The germline V and J ends were trimmed by 1 base and 13 bases, with 20 bases remaining between them. CDR3 DNA sequence: TGTGCCAGCAGTGAAGACGGGAGACCCCCAGATACGCAGTACTTC. This gives the protein CASSEDGRPPDTQYF.

This clonotype was seen at least ten times. The chain combines TRBV5-6 with TRBJ2-1, with D tentatively TRBD1 (6 bases). Germline CDR1 is SGHDT and CDR2 is YYEEEE. V was trimmed by 2 bases and J by 9 bases, leaving 9 bases between them. The CDR3 contains 12 residues. CDR3 DNA: TGTGCCAGCAGCTTCAGGGGCAGTGAGCAGTTCTTC. This gives the protein CASSFRGSEQFF.

This clonotype has at least ten counts. The rearrangement uses TRBV5-1 and TRBJ2-1; TRBD1 matches 7 bases. Losses at the gene ends were 4 bases for V and 4 bases for J; bases not matched to a gene: 5. Germline lookup yields CDR1 SGHRS and CDR2 YFSETQ. The CDR3 sequence is 14 residues long. The CDR3 DNA reads as TGCGCCAGCAGCCCGGGACAGCAATACAATGAGCAGTTCTTC. Encoded protein: CASSPGQQYNEQFF.

Here the CDR3 DNA reads TGTGCCAGCAGCCACGCTTCTTCCCAGGAGTACTTC. This encodes CASSHASSQEYF. This sequence joins TRBV3-1 and TRBJ2-7; no definite D call. This CDR3 region has 12 residues. Germline V gene lookup returns CDR1 LGHDT and CDR2 YNNKEL (reference sequence). V was cut by 3 bases and J by 11 bases, with 14 bases left in between.

The V and J genes are TRBV9 and TRBJ2-6, with no clear D. This CDR3 is 16 amino acids long. The germline V gene has CDR1 SGDLS and CDR2 YYNGEE. Trimming removed 0 bases from V and 0 bases from J, with 7 bases in between. The CDR3 sequence is CASSVGDLSGANVLTF. The CDR3 coding sequence is TGTGCCAGCAGCGTAGGAGATCTCTCTGGGGCCAACGTCCTGACTTTC.

As regards this clonotype: One end of the junction fails to match germline, which may point to a read error. Here the CDR3 DNA reads TGCGCCAGCAGCCCCGGGAGAAAGTCCTACAATGAGCGGTTCTTC. Its translation is CASSPGRKSYNERFF. This sequence joins TRBV4-3 and TRBJ2-1; possibly TRBD2 for D (6 bases). The V gene's germline CDR1 is LGHNA and CDR2 YSLEER. The CDR3 loop spans 15 amino acids.

This clonotype showed up just a few times. This chain joins TRBV28 and TRBJ2-7; either TRBD1 or TRBD2 may fit D (5 bases each). The length of the CDR3 is 16 residues. Per germline, CDR1 MDHEN and CDR2 SYDVKM. Trimming took off 3 bases at V and 1 base at J, with 16 bases between the two ends. CDR3 sequence: CASSFPQGRGSYEQYF. The CDR3 nucleotides read TGTGCCAGCAGTTTTCCCCAGGGAAGAGGGTCCTACGAGCAGTACTTC.

Concerning this clonotype itself: A read error may be the cause here, since a much bigger clone is one base away. The chain combines TRBV7-2 with TRBJ2-1; D ambiguous. Near its end, the DNA agrees better with TRBJ2-7, so the J call may be wrong. The germline V gene encodes CDR1 SGHTA and CDR2 FQGNSA. The CDR3 consists of 15 residues. This chain's CDR3 is CASSSAVAAYNEQYF. Written as DNA, the CDR3 is TGTGCCAGCAGCTCCGCGGTGGCCGCTTACAATGAGCAGTACTTC.

The chain uses TRBV12-3 or TRBV12-4 and TRBJ2-7, with a weak D call TRBD1 (6 bases). The ends were cut back, 6 bases at V and 3 bases at J, with 12 bases in the middle. CDR3 size: 13 residues. The DNA of the CDR3 is TGTGCCAGCAGACCGGGACACCACTACGAGCAGTACTTC. Protein: CASRPGHHYEQYF.

The table lists this clonotype with many counts. A much more abundant neighbour one base away suggests this may be a read error. The chain couples TRBV12-3 or TRBV12-4 to TRBJ2-7; 13 bases map to TRBD2. The CDR3 contains 14 residues. V shed 4 bases, J shed 6 bases, and the junction held 3 bases outside the gene matches. The CDR3 nucleotides read TGTGCCAGCAGTTGGACTAGCGGGAGTCTCGAGCAGTACTTC. It encodes CASSWTSGSLEQYF.

With regard to this clonotype: A much larger clone lies one base from this, so it may be a read error. The chain links TRBV5-1 to TRBJ2-3; D unresolved. This CDR3 comprises 14 residues. Germline loops: CDR1 SGHRS, CDR2 YFSETQ. CDR3 DNA sequence: TGCACCAGCAGCTTGGATCAGGGCACAGATACGCAGTATTTT. Amino acid sequence: CTSSLDQGTDTQYF.

The chain has TRBV2 and TRBJ2-3; perhaps TRBD1 as D (5 bases). Germline V gene sequence: CDR1 SNHLY, CDR2 FYNNEI. The CDR3 consists of 13 residues. Trimming cost V 6 bases and J 10 bases, with 17 bases left between them. The CDR3 spells CASSGRGREAQYF. DNA of the CDR3: TGTGCCAGCAGCGGTAGGGGTAGGGAAGCGCAGTATTTT.